This T cell receptor (beta chain) was found in a study of CD8+CD57+ T cells in acquired aplastic anemia. Study context: Mean DNA quantity obtained from sorted CD4+ and CD8+ cells was 2.5 to 4 ug. Where healthy donors were concerned, CD4+ cells averaged about 11 million reads. Study-level points and caveats: Simpson's diversity of CD8+ cells was not significantly different in patients compared with controls. Patients and controls turned out to have around 29 CD8+ CDR3 sequences in common.

In the case of this clonotype: Antigen specificity is unknown.

Germline V CDR1 and CDR2: ENHRY, SYGVKD. The V gene lost 4 bases and the J gene lost 1 base, with 13 bases spanning the gap. The CDR3 covers 15 residues. Profiling of TCR beta VDJ combinations and CDR3 sequences used genomic DNA as template. Using its own MiXCR run on the reads, TCRdb lists one record per CDR3 protein. Of approximately 380,000 distinct CDR3 sequences in the sample, approximately 70% were seen once. The sample taken for sequencing was sorted CD4+, CD8+, or CD8+CD57+ T cells (not recorded which) from PBMCs. This chain joins TRBV10-3 and TRBJ2-5; D uncertain. The TCR comes from a human donor in good health, serving as a control. The chain's CDR3 is CAISARGLTQETQYF. In nucleotides, the CDR3 is TGTGCCATCAGTGCACGTGGTCTGACCCAAGAGACCCAGTACTTC.